The T cell receptor beta chain described here comes from a study of T cell changes during pregnancy in multiple sclerosis. The CDR3 runs 15 residues. Trimming took off 0 bases at V and 0 bases at J, with 12 bases between the two ends. Germline V CDR1 and CDR2: GTSNPN, SVGIG (reference sequence). The table came from immunoSEQ multiplex PCR; TCRdb's copy has only in-frame clones and leaves some out. The sample shows 55,000 to 85,000 clones, around 90% of them seen only once. This chain uses TRBV30 with TRBJ2-7; D perhaps matches TRBD1 (5 bases). This receptor was identified in a female donor with multiple sclerosis, enrolled in a pregnancy study. This material consisted of peripheral blood, taken in the third trimester of pregnancy. The CDR3 bases are TGTGCCTGGAGTGTACTGTCAGGGATCTCCTACGAGCAGTACTTC. It encodes CAWSVLSGISYEQYF.